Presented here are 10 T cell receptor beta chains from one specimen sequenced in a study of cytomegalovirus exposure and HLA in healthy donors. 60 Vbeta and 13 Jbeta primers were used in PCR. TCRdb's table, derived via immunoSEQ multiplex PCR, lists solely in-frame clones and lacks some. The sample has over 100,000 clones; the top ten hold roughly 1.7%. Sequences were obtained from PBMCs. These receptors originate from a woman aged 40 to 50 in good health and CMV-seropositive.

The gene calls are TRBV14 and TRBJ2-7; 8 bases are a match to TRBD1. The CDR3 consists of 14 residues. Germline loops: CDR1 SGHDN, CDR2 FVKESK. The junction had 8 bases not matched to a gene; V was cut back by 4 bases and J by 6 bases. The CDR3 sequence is CASSRGQGIGEQYF. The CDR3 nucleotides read TGTGCCAGCAGCCGCGGACAGGGTATAGGCGAGCAGTACTTC.

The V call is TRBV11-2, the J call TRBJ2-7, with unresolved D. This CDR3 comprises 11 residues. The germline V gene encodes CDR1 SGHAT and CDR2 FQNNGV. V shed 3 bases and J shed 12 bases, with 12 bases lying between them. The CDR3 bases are TGTGCCAGCAGCTTTCGCCAGTCGCTGTACTTC. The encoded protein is CASSFRQSLYF.

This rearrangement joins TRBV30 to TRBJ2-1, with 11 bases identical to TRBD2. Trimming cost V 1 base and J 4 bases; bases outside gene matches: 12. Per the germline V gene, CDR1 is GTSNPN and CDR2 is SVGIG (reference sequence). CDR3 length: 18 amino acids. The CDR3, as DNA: TGTGCCTGGAGTGCTTTTATCCCGGGACTAGCGGTTTACAATGAGCAGTTCTTC. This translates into CAWSAFIPGLAVYNEQFF.

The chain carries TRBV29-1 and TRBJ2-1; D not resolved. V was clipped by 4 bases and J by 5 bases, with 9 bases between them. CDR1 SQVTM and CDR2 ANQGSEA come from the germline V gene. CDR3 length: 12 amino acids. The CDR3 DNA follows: TGCAGCGTTGGAGACGGAGACAATGAGCAGTTCTTC. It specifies CSVGDGDNEQFF.

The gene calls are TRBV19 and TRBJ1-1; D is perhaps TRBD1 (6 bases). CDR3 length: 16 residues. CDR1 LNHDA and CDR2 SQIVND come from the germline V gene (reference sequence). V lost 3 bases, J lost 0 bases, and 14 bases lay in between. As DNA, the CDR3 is TGTGCCAGTAGTATGACGGAGACAGGTGTGAACACTGAAGCTTTCTTT. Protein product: CASSMTETGVNTEAFF.

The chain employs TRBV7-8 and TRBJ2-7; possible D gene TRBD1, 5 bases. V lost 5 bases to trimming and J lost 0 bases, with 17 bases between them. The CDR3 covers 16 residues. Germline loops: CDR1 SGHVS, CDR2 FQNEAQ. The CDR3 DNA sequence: TGTGCCAGCAGCCACAGGACGGATCACCTCTCCTACGAGCAGTACTTC. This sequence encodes CASSHRTDHLSYEQYF.

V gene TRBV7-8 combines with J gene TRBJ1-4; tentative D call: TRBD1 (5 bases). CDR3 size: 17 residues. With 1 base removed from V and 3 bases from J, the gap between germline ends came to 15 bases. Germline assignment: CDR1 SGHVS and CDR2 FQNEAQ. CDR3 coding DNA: TGTGCCAGCAGCTTAGTGTCCAGGTTAGGGGCTAATGAAAAACTGTTTTTT. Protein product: CASSLVSRLGANEKLFF. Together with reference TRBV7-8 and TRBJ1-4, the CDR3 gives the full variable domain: GAGVSQSPRYKVAKRGQDVALRCDPISGHVSLFWYQQALGQGPEFLTYFQNEAQLDKSGLPSDRFFAERPEGSVSTLKIQRTQQEDSAVYLCASSLVSRLGANEKLFFGSGTQLSVL.

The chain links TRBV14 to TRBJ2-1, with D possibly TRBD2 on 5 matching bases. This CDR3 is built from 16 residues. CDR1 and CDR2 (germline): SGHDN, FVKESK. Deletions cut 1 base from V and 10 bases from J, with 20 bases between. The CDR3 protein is CASSQVVGVQHKEQFF. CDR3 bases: TGTGCCAGCAGCCAAGTGGTCGGGGTCCAACATAAGGAGCAGTTCTTC.

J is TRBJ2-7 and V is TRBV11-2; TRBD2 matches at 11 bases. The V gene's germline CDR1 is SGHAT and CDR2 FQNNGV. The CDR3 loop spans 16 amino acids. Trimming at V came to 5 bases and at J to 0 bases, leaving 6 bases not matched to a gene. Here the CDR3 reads CASSLTLAGGSYEQYF. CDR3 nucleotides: TGTGCCAGCAGCCTCACTCTAGCGGGAGGCTCCTACGAGCAGTACTTC.

The CDR3 region is CASSGGTGLYEQYF. The CDR3 bases are TGCGCCAGCAGTGGGGGGACAGGGCTCTACGAGCAGTACTTC. The chain joins TRBV10-1 to TRBJ2-7, with 9 bases that match TRBD1. Germline assignment: CDR1 WNHNN and CDR2 SYGVQD (reference sequence). V gave up 4 bases and J gave up 3 bases; unmatched junction bases: 4. The CDR3 is made up of 14 amino acids.